Listed here are 10 T cell receptor beta chains from one sample, sequenced in a study of early T cells in non-severe SARS-CoV-2 infection. TCRdb used MiXCR to reprocess the 5' RACE reads, holding one entry per CDR3 protein. The sample shows about 37,000 distinct CDR3 sequences, about 5.3% of them seen only once. Sequencing used whole blood. The source is an adult who was a healthcare worker with PCR-confirmed SARS-CoV-2 infection or an uninfected control (not recorded which).

The chain employs TRBV3-1 and TRBJ1-5, with TRBD1 identical over 10 bases. This CDR3 contains 19 residues. Trimming removed 0 bases from V and 2 bases from J; junction bases left unmatched: 10. Germline-derived CDR1 and CDR2 are LGHDT and YNNKEL (reference sequence). This CDR3 is CASSQDEGQGTIGNQPQHF. DNA of the CDR3: TGTGCCAGCAGCCAAGATGAGGGACAGGGGACAATAGGCAATCAGCCCCAGCATTTT.

This clonotype turned up a few times. V and J are TRBV9 and TRBJ2-3; no firm D call. The ends were cut back, 0 bases at V and 4 bases at J, with 9 bases in the middle. The CDR3 is 14 residues long. CDR1 and CDR2 from the germline V gene are SGDLS and YYNGEE. The CDR3 spells CASSVDNPPDTQYF. The DNA for the CDR3 is TGTGCCAGCAGCGTAGACAACCCCCCAGATACGCAGTATTTT.

The chain joins TRBV21-1 to TRBJ2-5; the table's D call, TRBD2, has no DNA check behind it. TRBV21-1 is a pseudogene locus. The CDR3 is made up of 15 amino acids. The CDR3 bases are TGTGCCAGCAGCGACTACCGGGTTTACCAAGAGACCCAGTACTTC. This gives the protein CASSDYRVYQETQYF.

In this sample, this clonotype turned up many times. V and J are TRBV5-1 and TRBJ2-2; unclear D gene. This CDR3 is built from 14 residues. The germline CDR1 and CDR2 sequences are SGHRS and YFSETQ. V lost 4 bases and J 1 base, leaving 8 bases between the germline ends. CDR3 protein: CASSAVQNTGELFF. In DNA, the CDR3 is TGCGCCAGCAGCGCGGTGCAGAACACCGGGGAGCTGTTTTTT. Looking up the rest from reference TRBV5-1 and TRBJ2-2 gives the full variable domain: KAGVTQTPRYLIKTRGQQVTLSCSPISGHRSVSWYQQTPGQGLQFLFEYFSETQRNKGNFPGRFSGRQFSNSRSEMNVSTLELGDSALYLCASSAVQNTGELFFGEGSRLTVL.

This clonotype appeared a few times. The chain recombines TRBV20-1 with TRBJ2-3; D perhaps matches TRBD2 (5 bases). CDR3 length equals 12 residues. Trimming left V 3 bases short and J 8 bases short, with 12 bases between. Germline lookup yields CDR1 DFQATT and CDR2 SNEGSKA (reference sequence). In nucleotides, the CDR3 is TGCAGTGCTAGCTTTCCGGGGAGTACGCAGTATTTT. Its translation is CSASFPGSTQYF.

This clonotype was detected only a few times. The rearrangement joins TRBV9 to TRBJ2-7; TRBD1 aligns across 8 bases. This CDR3 has 15 residues. The V gene's germline CDR1 is SGDLS and CDR2 YYNGEE. J gave up 5 bases and V 3 bases, and 10 bases lay outside the gene matches. CDR3 region: CASSAQLGQGHEQYF. DNA for the CDR3: TGTGCCAGCAGCGCACAACTCGGACAGGGCCACGAGCAGTACTTC.

This clonotype was recorded a few times. DNA for the CDR3: TGTGCCATCAGTGATCTAGTCCCTGGAAACACCATATATTTT. Translation gives CAISDLVPGNTIYF. This chain joins TRBV10-3 and TRBJ1-3, with D hard to call. This CDR3 has 14 amino acids. V was trimmed by 3 bases and J by 2 bases, leaving 8 bases between them. Germline CDR1 is ENHRY and CDR2 is SYGVKD.

This clonotype was picked up many times. The V gene is TRBV10-3, the J gene TRBJ2-3; D is unclear. The CDR3 has 15 amino acids. Deletions cut 8 bases from V and 2 bases from J, with 17 bases between. In germline, CDR1 is ENHRY, CDR2 SYGVKD. The CDR3 loop reads CAIGVTTEYTDTQYF. CDR3 in DNA: TGTGCCATCGGGGTCACGACTGAGTACACAGATACGCAGTATTTT.

This clonotype came up a few times. The chain carries TRBV4-1 and TRBJ1-2; a weak D match, TRBD1 (5 bases). CDR1 is MGHRA and CDR2 is YSYEKL in the germline V gene. The CDR3 loop spans 14 amino acids. V lost 0 bases and J lost 4, with 9 bases in between. Here the CDR3 reads CASSQDMGTYGYTF. CDR3 nucleotides: TGCGCCAGCAGCCAAGATATGGGGACCTATGGCTACACCTTC.

This clonotype was found many times. This chain connects TRBV12-5 to TRBJ1-1; tentatively, D is TRBD1 (5 bases). V gave up 1 base and J gave up 1 base, with 10 bases separating them. Germline V gene sequence: CDR1 LGHNT, CDR2 FRNRAP. The CDR3 is made up of 15 amino acids. Written as DNA, the CDR3 is TGTGCTAGTGGTTTGGCCCTGGGACCGAACACTGAAGCTTTCTTT. Translation gives CASGLALGPNTEAFF.